The T cell receptor (beta chain) described here comes from a study of T cell responses to AZD1222 COVID-19 vaccine. Study-level points and caveats: As reported, nearly half of all spike-specific TCRs target variant regions that are unmutated. Most donors were white British, females outnumbered males, and clonal diversity was possibly underestimated.

This CDR3 has 14 residues. CDR1 is ENHRY and CDR2 is SYGVKD in the germline V gene. V was shortened by 9 bases and J by 0 bases, with 14 bases between the two germline ends. This clone was counted only a few times. Its cognate antigen is unknown. Generated by immunoSEQ multiplex PCR, the TCRdb table keeps only in-frame clones and is missing some. Here the sample spans some 250,000 clones, around 93% being singletons. Here the sequenced sample was peripheral blood, taken 28 days after the second AZD1222 dose. The chain employs TRBV10-3 and TRBJ1-1; D remains ambiguous. This TCR was recovered from an adult who received the AZD1222 COVID-19 vaccine. Written as DNA, the CDR3 is TGTGCCATAAACCCCTCAGGCATGAACACTGAAGCTTTCTTT. Its protein is CAINPSGMNTEAFF.